Shown below are 10 T cell receptor beta chains from a single sample sequenced in a study of Graves' ophthalmopathy and Graves' hyperthyroidism (dated by TCRdb to 2017 to 2018). The sequencing machine was an Illumina HiSeq 2000. For repertoire sequencing, TCR beta CDR3 regions were amplified from RNA transcripts. HTBI primers and the Qiagen OneStep RT-PCR kit were used in a first-round RT-PCR, which was followed by a second-round multiplex PCR, size selection and purification. TCRdb handled the public reads itself, with Q25 trimming in fastp and clone calling in MiXCR, and kept productive beta chains. One record per CDR3 amino acid sequence lists the most common genes and DNA. In all, the sample holds 580,000 or so distinct CDR3 sequences, and under 45% of those were seen once. About 4% of the sample comes from the top ten. Sequencing used peripheral blood or thyroid tissue (not recorded which). Receptor source: an adult man with Graves' hyperthyroidism.

This clonotype showed up many times. V is TRBV19 and J is TRBJ2-7; the D is unclear. The ends were cut back, 5 bases at V and 5 bases at J, with 19 bases in the middle. Germline CDR1 LNHDA, CDR2 SQIVND (reference sequence). This CDR3 spans 15 amino acids. CDR3 sequence: CASSPFPTLLNEQYF. The CDR3 coding sequence is TGTGCCAGTAGTCCCTTCCCCACCTTACTAAACGAGCAGTACTTC.

This clonotype appeared many times. V usage is TRBV7-9 and J usage is TRBJ1-1; D gene uncertain. Trimming pared 3 bases from V and 2 bases from J, leaving 37 bases between. Germline CDR1 is SEHNR and CDR2 is FQNEAQ (reference sequence). The CDR3 runs 23 residues. The CDR3 sequence is CASSLMAPFSGGRQRRVNTEAFF. The CDR3 bases are TGTGCCAGCAGCTTGATGGCCCCCTTCTCCGGTGGCCGTCAAAGGAGAGTAAACACTGAAGCTTTCTTT.

A remark on this clonotype: Its ends do not fully match the called genes, so a read error is possible. V is TRBV7-9 and J is TRBJ2-3; the D gene is possibly TRBD1 (6 bases). Germline loops: CDR1 SEHNR, CDR2 FQNEAQ (reference sequence). The CDR3 has 14 residues. DNA for the CDR3: TGTGCCAGCAGCAATAGGGGGAACACAGATACGCGGTATTTT. Amino acid sequence: CASSNRGNTDTRYF. Full variable domain (missing parts from reference TRBV7-9 and TRBJ2-3): DTGVSQNPRHKITKRGQNVTFRCDPISEHNRLYWYRQTLGQGPEFLTYFQNEAQLEKSRLLSDRFSAERPKGSFSTLEIQRTEQGDSAMYLCASSNRGNTDTRYFGPGTRLTVL.

This clonotype was detected a few times. Germline is not matched at one junction end, which may reflect a read error. V gene TRBV10-3 combines with J gene TRBJ2-7; D may be TRBD1 (6 bases). Germline V lookup: CDR1 ENHRY, CDR2 SYGVKD. The CDR3 loop spans 16 amino acids. The CDR3 reads CASSYSPGTPTYEQYF. The CDR3 region has the DNA TGTGCCAGCAGTTACTCTCCAGGGACACCGACCTACGAGCAGTACTTC.

With respect to this clonotype: A much larger clone lies one base from this, so it may be a read error. The conserved closing phenylalanine or tryptophan is absent in this CDR3, likely reflecting a read error. The V call is TRBV2, the J call TRBJ1-5, with 7 bases identical to TRBD1. V lost 6 bases, J lost 3 bases, and 5 bases stayed unmatched. This CDR3 is 14 amino acids long. Germline V CDR1 and CDR2: SNHLY, FYNNEI. CDR3 bases: TGTGCCAGCAGCGGGACAGCTAACAATCAGCCCCAGCATCTT. Translated, it gives CASSGTANNQPQHL.

The CDR3 here is CASSDSGTSDDEQYF. The CDR3 nucleotides are TGTGCCAGCAGTGACTCAGGGACTAGTGACGACGAGCAGTACTTC. V gene TRBV6-4 combines with J gene TRBJ2-7; TRBD2 agrees at 8 bases. The CDR3 extends over 15 amino acids. CDR1 and CDR2 (germline): MRHNA, SNTAGT. Germline trimming cut 0 bases from V and 5 bases from J; bases unmatched to any gene: 6.

The rearrangement uses TRBV19 and TRBJ1-2; D might be TRBD1 (6 bases). V lost 7 bases to trimming and J lost 4 bases, with 10 bases between them. CDR3 size: 12 residues. Germline CDR1 and CDR2: LNHDA and SQIVND (reference sequence). This CDR3 is CASTDRLYGYTF. Here the CDR3 DNA reads TGTGCCAGTACCGACAGGCTCTATGGCTACACCTTC.

There are many counts of this clonotype. This chain connects TRBV5-1 to TRBJ1-2, with D uncertain. V lost 0 bases to trimming and J lost 4 bases, with 10 bases between them. The CDR3 extends over 14 amino acids. Germline lookup yields CDR1 SGHRS and CDR2 YFSETQ. CDR3 residues: CASSLGGEGYGYTF. In DNA form, the CDR3 reads TGCGCCAGCAGCTTGGGGGGAGAAGGCTATGGCTACACCTTC.

This clonotype was counted only a few times. This chain joins TRBV24-1 and TRBJ2-5; TRBD2 matches at 11 bases. There are 15 residues in the CDR3. The V segment lost 5 bases and the J segment 5 bases; nucleotides outside the gene matches: 6. In germline, CDR1 is KGHDR, CDR2 SFDVKD. CDR3 amino acids: CATSGTSGSDETQYF. The CDR3 region has the DNA TGTGCCACCAGTGGTACTAGCGGGAGCGATGAGACCCAGTACTTC.

This sequence joins TRBV15 and TRBJ2-7; maybe TRBD2 (6 bases). The last part of the DNA fits TRBJ2-1 better; the J call may be wrong. CDR1 is LNHNV and CDR2 is YYDKDF in the germline V gene (reference sequence). The CDR3 extends over 13 amino acids. In DNA, the CDR3 is TGTGCCACCCGGGACTCCGGATCCTATGAGCAGTTCTTC. This codes for CATRDSGSYEQFF.